This T cell receptor beta chain was sequenced during a study of response to subunit inactivated influenza vaccine. Findings and limits, study-wide: Authors suggested that a seasonal influenza vaccination recruits few new T cells each time.

CDR3 length equals 15 residues. Unmatched junction bases numbered 8, after V lost 6 bases and J lost 0 bases. Looked up from germline, CDR1 is DFQATT and CDR2 is SNEGSKA (reference sequence). As for this clonotype: Its specificity is unknown.

TCRdb passed the RT-PCR reads through MiXCR, listing each CDR3 protein once. Here the sample spans 630,000 or so distinct CDR3 sequences, about 15% being singletons. This chain uses TRBV20-1 with TRBJ2-1; 7 bases agree with TRBD1. This TCR derives from a man between 45 and 60 years old who received an inactivated influenza vaccine. The sample was PBMCs from blood, taken 11 to 12 days after vaccination. CDR3: CSAPDRASSYNEQFF. The CDR3 DNA follows: TGCAGTGCCCCCGACAGGGCCAGCTCCTACAATGAGCAGTTCTTC.